Following are 15 T cell receptor beta chains from one sample sequenced in a study of OX40 agonist ivuxolimab in advanced cancers. Data came from immunoSEQ multiplex PCR; TCRdb stores just in-frame clones and leaves some out. This sample has over 95,000 clones, with about 96% found just once. Source: CD4+ or CD8+ T cells sorted from blood, taken in a trial of the OX40 agonist ivuxolimab. The receptors originated from an adult with an advanced solid tumor such as melanoma, head and neck, liver or kidney cancer.

CDR3 loop: CASSLRANNYGYTF. The CDR3 DNA sequence: TGTGCCAGCAGTTTACGCGCGAATAACTATGGCTACACCTTC. The chain combines TRBV27 with TRBJ1-2, with D uncertain. The CDR3 is 14 amino acids. V lost 2 bases, J lost 1 base, and 8 bases lay in between. Germline-derived CDR1 and CDR2 are MNHEY and SMNVEV (reference sequence).

This chain joins TRBV9 and TRBJ2-1, with unresolved D. The ends were cut back, 0 bases at V and 8 bases at J, with 12 bases in the middle. This CDR3 is built from 14 residues. Looked up from germline, CDR1 is SGDLS and CDR2 is YYNGEE. CDR3 protein: CASSVGLVLDEQFF. The CDR3 region has the DNA TGTGCCAGCAGCGTAGGATTAGTGTTGGATGAGCAGTTCTTC.

This chain connects TRBV9 to TRBJ2-7, with 10 bases aligning to TRBD1. The V gene end was trimmed by 5 bases and the J gene end by 6 bases; junction bases not matched to a gene: 17. In germline, CDR1 is SGDLS, CDR2 YYNGEE. CDR3 length equals 17 residues. The DNA of the CDR3 is TGTGCCAGCAGTAGTACCACAGGGGGGACAGGGGAAAGCGAGCAGTACTTC. It codes for CASSSTTGGTGESEQYF.

The chain is built from TRBV6-5 and TRBJ1-5; D is unclear. Trimming took 3 bases from V and 7 from J, leaving 10 bases between them. The CDR3 covers 13 residues. The germline CDR1 and CDR2 sequences are MNHEY and SVGAGI. The CDR3 is CASSYGPRQPQHF. DNA for the CDR3: TGTGCCAGCAGTTATGGTCCAAGGCAGCCCCAGCATTTT.

The gene calls are TRBV2 and TRBJ1-2; possibly TRBD1 for D (5 bases). The CDR3 runs to 12 residues. Germline-derived CDR1 and CDR2 are SNHLY and FYNNEI. Trimming cost V 5 bases and J 6 bases, with 10 bases left between them. The CDR3 DNA follows: TGTGCCAGCAGTAAGGGGTCTGATGGCTACACCTTC. Translated, it gives CASSKGSDGYTF.

This chain uses TRBV19 with TRBJ2-4; a possible D gene is TRBD1 (5 bases). The V end was cut by 4 bases, the J end by 0 bases, with 13 bases between. Germline V gene data show CDR1 as LNHDA and CDR2 as SQIVND (reference sequence). This CDR3 spans 16 amino acids. CDR3 in amino acids: CASSTDNQLAKNIQYF. The CDR3, as DNA: TGTGCCAGTAGTACGGACAACCAATTAGCCAAAAACATTCAGTACTTC.

This clone showed up just a few times. V usage is TRBV7-2 and J usage is TRBJ1-5, with a possible D match to TRBD1 (5 bases). The CDR3 length is 15 residues. Germline CDR1 SGHTA, CDR2 FQGNSA. Trimming shortened V by 0 bases and J by 6 bases, and 12 bases separated the two germline ends. The CDR3 DNA sequence: TGTGCCAGCAGCTTAGCGATCGGGGGGATTCAGCCCCAGCATTTT. Amino acids: CASSLAIGGIQPQHF.

The chain joins TRBV5-1 to TRBJ2-7; unclear D gene. CDR1 is SGHRS and CDR2 is YFSETQ in the germline V gene. The CDR3 has 14 residues. With 0 bases removed from V and 3 bases from J, the gap between germline ends came to 10 bases. The CDR3 loop is CASSLGADNYEQYF. The CDR3, as DNA: TGCGCCAGCAGCTTGGGGGCCGACAACTACGAGCAGTACTTC.

The V and J genes are TRBV12-2 and TRBJ2-7; TRBD2 is taken as the D call from the table, unchecked against the DNA. TRBV12-2 is a known pseudogene. The CDR3 loop spans 17 amino acids. The CDR3, as DNA: TGTGCAAGTCGCTTAACCCTTACCGGGACTAGCGGCCACGAGCAGTACTTC. Its protein is CASRLTLTGTSGHEQYF.

The chain carries TRBV5-4 and TRBJ2-3; TRBD2 agrees at 8 bases. Germline lookup yields CDR1 SGHNT and CDR2 YYREEE (reference sequence). J was trimmed by 3 bases and V by 3 bases; bases with no gene match: 6. This CDR3 is built from 15 residues. The CDR3 protein is CASSSGTSATDTQYF. DNA for the CDR3: TGTGCCAGCAGCTCAGGGACTAGTGCTACAGATACGCAGTATTTT.

This chain uses TRBV2 with TRBJ2-5; 8 nucleotides line up with TRBD1. J was trimmed by 3 bases and V by 8 bases; bases with no gene match: 5. This CDR3 has 13 amino acids. Germline CDR1 SNHLY, CDR2 FYNNEI. CDR3 DNA sequence: TGTGCCAGCGTGACAGGGGTTGAAGAGACCCAGTACTTC. Amino acids: CASVTGVEETQYF.

The V call is TRBV13, the J call TRBJ2-1; 10 bases are shared with TRBD1. The germline V gene has CDR1 PRHDT and CDR2 FYEKMQ (reference sequence). Unmatched junction bases numbered 1, after V lost 4 bases and J lost 1 base. The CDR3 sequence is 15 residues long. CDR3 sequence: CASSWGQGSYNEQFF. The CDR3 bases are TGTGCCAGCAGCTGGGGACAGGGGTCCTACAATGAGCAGTTCTTC.

V is TRBV18 and J is TRBJ2-1; 15 bases fit TRBD2. V lost 2 bases to trimming and J lost 7 bases; unmatched junction nucleotides: 18. The CDR3 is made up of 21 amino acids. The germline V gene encodes CDR1 KGHSH and CDR2 LQKENI. The CDR3 is CASSPTVGLAGGPRTLNEQFF. As DNA, the CDR3 is TGTGCCAGCTCACCAACAGTCGGACTAGCGGGAGGGCCAAGAACGTTAAATGAGCAGTTCTTC.

This chain joins TRBV19 and TRBJ2-2, with 7 bases that match TRBD2. V shed 3 bases, J shed 7 bases, and the junction held 20 bases outside the gene matches. From germline, CDR1 is LNHDA and CDR2 SQIVND (reference sequence). This CDR3 is built from 19 residues. The CDR3 DNA reads TGTGCCAGTAGTATCCGACCCGATCTAGCGGAGAGGGAGAACGGGGAGCTGTTTTTT. Translated: CASSIRPDLAERENGELFF.

V gene TRBV5-6 combines with J gene TRBJ1-2; D remains ambiguous. The CDR3 totals 12 residues. Germline-derived CDR1 and CDR2 are SGHDT and YYEEEE. V was shortened by 3 bases and J by 5 bases, with 8 bases between the two germline ends. The CDR3 DNA reads TGTGCCAGCAGCTCGGAGTTTTATGGCTACACCTTC. Amino acid sequence: CASSSEFYGYTF. The full variable domain, rest sourced from reference TRBV5-6 and TRBJ1-2, is DAGVTQSPTHLIKTRGQQVTLRCSPKSGHDTVSWYQQALGQGPQFIFQYYEEEERQRGNFPDRFSGHQFPNYSSELNVNALLLGDSALYLCASSSEFYGYTFGSGTRLTVV.